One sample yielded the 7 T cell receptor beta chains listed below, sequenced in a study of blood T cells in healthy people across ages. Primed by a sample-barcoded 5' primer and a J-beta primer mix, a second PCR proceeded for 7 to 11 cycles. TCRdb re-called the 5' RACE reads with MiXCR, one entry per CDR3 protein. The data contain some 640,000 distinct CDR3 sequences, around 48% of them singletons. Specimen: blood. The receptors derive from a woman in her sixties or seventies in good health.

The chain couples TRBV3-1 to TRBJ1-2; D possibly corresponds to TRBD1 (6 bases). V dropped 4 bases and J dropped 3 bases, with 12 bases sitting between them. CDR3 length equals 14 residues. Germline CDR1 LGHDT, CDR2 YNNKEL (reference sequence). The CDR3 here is CASSRSSGDYGYTF. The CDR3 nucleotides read TGTGCCAGCAGCCGCTCGTCAGGGGACTATGGCTACACCTTC. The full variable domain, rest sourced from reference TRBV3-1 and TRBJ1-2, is DTAVSQTPKYLVTQMGNDKSIKCEQNLGHDTMYWYKQDSKKFLKIMFSYNNKELIINETVPNRFSPKSPDKAHLNLHINSLELGDSAVYFCASSRSSGDYGYTFGSGTRLTVV.

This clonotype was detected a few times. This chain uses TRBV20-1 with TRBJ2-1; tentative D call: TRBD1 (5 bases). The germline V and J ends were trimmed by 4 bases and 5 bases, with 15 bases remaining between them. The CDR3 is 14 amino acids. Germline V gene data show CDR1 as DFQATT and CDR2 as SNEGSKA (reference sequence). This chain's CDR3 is CSATPPGRDNEQFF. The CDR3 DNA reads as TGCAGTGCTACCCCACCTGGCAGGGACAATGAGCAGTTCTTC.

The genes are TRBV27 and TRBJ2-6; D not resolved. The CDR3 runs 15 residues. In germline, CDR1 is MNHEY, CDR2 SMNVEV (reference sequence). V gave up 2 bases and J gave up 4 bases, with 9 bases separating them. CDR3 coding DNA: TGTGCCAGCAGTTTACGAGAATCCGGGGCCAACGTCCTGACTTTC. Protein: CASSLRESGANVLTF.

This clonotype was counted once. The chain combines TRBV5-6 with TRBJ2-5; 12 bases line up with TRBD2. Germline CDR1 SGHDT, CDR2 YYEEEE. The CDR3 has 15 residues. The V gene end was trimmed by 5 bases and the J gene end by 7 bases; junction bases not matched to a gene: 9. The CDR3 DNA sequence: TGTGCCAGCAGAAAACTAGCGGGAGGTCGTAGGACCCAGTACTTC. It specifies CASRKLAGGRRTQYF.

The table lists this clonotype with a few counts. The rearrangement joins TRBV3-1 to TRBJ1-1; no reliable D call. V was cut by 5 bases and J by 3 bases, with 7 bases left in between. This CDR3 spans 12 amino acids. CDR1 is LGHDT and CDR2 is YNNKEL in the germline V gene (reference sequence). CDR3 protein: CASSVQYTEAFF. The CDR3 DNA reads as TGTGCCAGCAGCGTCCAGTACACTGAAGCTTTCTTT.

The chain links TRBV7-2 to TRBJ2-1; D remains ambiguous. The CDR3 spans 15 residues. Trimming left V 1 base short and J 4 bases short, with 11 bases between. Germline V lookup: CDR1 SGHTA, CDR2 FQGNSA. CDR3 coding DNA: TGTGCCAGCAGCTTAGGGATAGCAGCTTACAATGAGCAGTTCTTC. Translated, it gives CASSLGIAAYNEQFF.

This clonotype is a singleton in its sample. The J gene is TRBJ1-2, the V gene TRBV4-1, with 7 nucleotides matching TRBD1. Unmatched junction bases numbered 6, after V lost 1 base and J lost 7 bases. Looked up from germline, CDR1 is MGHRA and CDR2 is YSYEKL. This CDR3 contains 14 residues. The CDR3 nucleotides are TGCGCCAGCAGCCAAGTTACAGGGGATATTGGCTACACCTTC. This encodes CASSQVTGDIGYTF.